The 4 T cell receptor beta chains in this list originate from one sample, sequenced in a study of cytomegalovirus exposure and HLA in healthy donors. The study ran its PCR with 60 Vbeta and 13 Jbeta primers. The data were produced by immunoSEQ multiplex PCR, yet TCRdb's version contains in-frame clones alone and is incomplete. The top ten clones hold roughly 1.4% of a sample with 160,000 or so clones, just over 75% of them seen once. The sequencing input was PBMCs. These receptors were taken from a man aged 40-50 years in good health and CMV-seronegative.

The chain employs TRBV4-1 and TRBJ1-3, with D possibly matching TRBD1 (5 bases). Germline loops: CDR1 MGHRA, CDR2 YSYEKL. Trimming left V 2 bases short and J 0 bases short, with 8 bases between. The CDR3 has 15 amino acids. The CDR3 DNA reads as TGCGCCAGCAGCCAACGACAGATCTCTGGAAACACCATATATTTT. This translates into CASSQRQISGNTIYF.

There are a few counts of this clone. The V and J genes are TRBV5-1 and TRBJ2-6; D uncertain. From germline, CDR1 is SGHRS and CDR2 YFSETQ. CDR3 length: 15 residues. The germline V and J ends were trimmed by 1 base and 0 bases, with 5 bases remaining between them. CDR3 amino acids: CASSLFSSGANVLTF. The DNA for the CDR3 is TGCGCCAGCAGCTTGTTCAGCTCTGGGGCCAACGTCCTGACTTTC.

The J gene is TRBJ2-7, the V gene TRBV7-6, with D perhaps TRBD2 (6 bases). The CDR3 extends over 15 amino acids. V lost 3 bases, J lost 6 bases, and 18 bases lay in between. Germline lookup yields CDR1 SGHVS and CDR2 FNYEAQ. The CDR3 sequence: CASSFAGRTSGEQYF. The CDR3 DNA is TGTGCCAGCAGCTTCGCGGGACGTACATCTGGCGAGCAGTACTTC.

The genes are TRBV11-3 and TRBJ2-7; 9 bases agree with TRBD1. The CDR3 extends over 15 amino acids. J lost 0 bases, V lost 5 bases, and 5 bases had no gene match. Germline-derived CDR1 and CDR2 are SGHNT and YENEEA. CDR3 residues: CASSAGTGFSYEQYF. The DNA for the CDR3 is TGTGCCAGCAGCGCCGGGACAGGGTTCTCCTACGAGCAGTACTTC.